This TCR beta chain was recorded in a study of primary melanoma T cells and metastatic recurrence (dated by TCRdb to 2019 to 2021). Background on the whole study: A total of roughly 190 primary melanomas made up the cohort, all of stage T2 to T4 and more than 1 mm thick. The study tested whether T-cell fraction and T-cell repertoire clonality in primary melanoma tumors predicted patient outcome. Histopathological grading of tumor-infiltrating lymphocytes was compared with the sequencing-derived T-cell fraction. Progression-free survival was the clinical outcome compared against the T-cell fraction measured by TCR beta sequencing. The full study reports these points: Tumor T-cell fraction was reported to predict progression-free survival independently of thickness, ulceration, mitotic rate and age. Progression-free survival prediction was reportedly improved more by adding T-cell fraction to tumor thickness than by adding any other histopathological variable. An effective T-cell-mediated antitumor response in primary melanoma was framed by the authors only as a suggestion, not a demonstrated mechanism. A T-cell fraction above 20% appeared protective regardless of ulceration status, mitotic rate or nodal disease.

About this clone: Its binding antigen is unknown. Per-base qualities were not stored, and no clone one base away is much larger.

The primary melanoma of each patient had been surgically resected and was considered potentially curable but at risk of metastatic recurrence. The library was made by the immunoSEQ multiplex PCR assay. High-throughput sequencing of the T-cell receptor beta chain was performed on primary melanoma tumor tissue. From the authors' description of their analysis: Among the repertoire analyses were the distribution of insertions and deletions and the sharing of TCRB CDR3 between samples. A gradient-boosted model ranked the predictive value of the T-cell fraction against histopathological variables. As stored in TCRdb, this immuneACCESS dataset retains in-frame rearrangements with V and J assigned. A fraction of the clones does not appear; measured against another copy, unresolved V genes explain less than half of the discrepancy, and the remainder lacks a known reason. V, J and clone size were drawn from that table, and D and trimming were deduced from the DNA. This sample has about 700 clones in its table, and 75% to 85% of those were observed once. In total, the top ten clones hold more than 15% of the sample.

The material sequenced was melanoma tumor tissue. The source of this sequence is a human donor with melanoma.

Read as DNA, the sequence is TGTGCCAGCAGACCGTTCAGGCGTGCTAACACTGAAGCTTTCTTT. It encodes CASRPFRRANTEAFF. The sequence links TRBV28 to TRBJ1-1; the D gene is not confidently resolved. From a lookup of the germline V gene, CDR1 and CDR2 are MDHEN and SYDVKM. V and J lose 6 bases and 2 bases, and a span of 16 bases separates them. The CDR3 has 15 amino acids, counting the end cysteine and phenylalanine. Only CDR3 DNA remains: 45 bases, in frame from the first base.